This TCR beta chain was captured by sequencing in a study of T cells in narcolepsy (dated by TCRdb to 2016 to 2018). The study in broad terms: The study enrolled patients with narcolepsy type 1 or type 2 (NT1, NT2) together with healthy control donors. The study used TCR Vbeta sequencing to track clonotypes in blood and CSF while looking for autoreactive T cells in narcolepsy patients that target self-antigens of hypocretin neurons (hypocretin, TRIB2).

Library method: the immunoSEQ multiplex PCR assay. The table comes from immuneACCESS by way of TCRdb, which keeps in-frame sequences with V and J called. Part of the clones is missing from these tables; in studies checked, under half for an unresolved V gene and the rest for unknown reasons. The sample records over 25,000 clones, 75% to 85% of which are singletons. Under 3.5% of the sample lies in the top ten. A remark on this clone: The antigen it recognizes is unknown. No qualities accompany the bases; no much larger clone lies one base away.

Overall study results and their limits: Autoreactive clonotypes were reported to be detected serially in the blood of the same patients and of different patients, but not in the blood of healthy controls. Patients and controls had similar numbers of sequenced blood memory CD4+ clonotypes, with averages of approximately 41,000 in patients and some 36,000 in controls. Some blood memory CD4+ repertoires from patients and controls contained no sequences matching autoreactive T cell clones. Plots comparing CSF and blood CD4+ T cell clonotypes from the same patient highlighted HCRT-specific and TRIB2-specific autoreactive clonotypes.

For TCR Vbeta sequencing, memory CD4+ T cells were sorted ex vivo from the peripheral blood of both healthy controls and narcolepsy patients. The CDR3 runs 17 residues from the cysteine to the phenylalanine. The only DNA kept is the CDR3, 51 bases in frame from the first base. V loses 0 bases of germline sequence and J loses 6 bases, and the interval between the two ends is 18 bases. CDR1 and CDR2, per the germline V gene, are SGDLS and YYNGEE. The clonotype comes from a human donor with narcolepsy. The chain couples TRBV9 to TRBJ2-2, with TRBD2 tentatively as D gene (7 bases match). Sequenced sample: CD45RA- memory CD4+ T cells from PBMCs. The intended sense of this specimen's cell subset or site label: memory T cells sorted ex vivo from peripheral blood. For the CDR3, the sequence is CASSVAGGASFSGELFF. The bases are TGTGCCAGCAGCGTAGCGGGGGGCGCCTCTTTCTCCGGGGAGCTGTTTTTT.